The 19 T cell receptor beta chains in this list originate from one sample, sequenced in a study of regulatory T cells in long-lasting Graves disease. The time point denotes: persistent/refractory GD, antithyroid drugs over 5 years with positive TRAb. There was RNA extracted from PBMCs, and the TCR library was made from it. HTBI primers from iRepertoire and Arm-PCR of CDR3 regions yielded the TCR beta libraries. TCRdb processed the multiplex PCR reads anew with MiXCR; each CDR3 protein has one entry. The sample lists a few hundred thousand distinct CDR3 sequences; around 24% were seen once. The sample in question was peripheral blood mononuclear cells (PBMCs), obtained when the disease was refractory, from a patient treated with antithyroid drugs. The receptors originated from a female donor with Graves disease.

The J gene is TRBJ2-7, the V gene TRBV3-1; D is uncertain. V lost 2 bases, J lost 7 bases, and 15 bases lay in between. This CDR3 has 14 amino acids. From germline, CDR1 is LGHDT and CDR2 YNNKEL (reference sequence). In DNA form, the CDR3 reads TGTGCCAGCAGCCAAAGCTCGAACCCGCGGGAGCAGTACTTC. Its translation is CASSQSSNPREQYF.

This clonotype was counted many times. The V call is TRBV28, the J call TRBJ1-4, with TRBD1 matching 11 bases. Germline V gene data show CDR1 as MDHEN and CDR2 as SYDVKM. The CDR3 runs 15 residues. With V trimmed by 1 base and J by 8 bases, 3 bases remained unmatched. Here the CDR3 DNA reads TGTGCCAGCAGTTTATCTGGGACAGGGGGAGAAAAACTGTTTTTT. Encoded protein: CASSLSGTGGEKLFF.

This clonotype appeared a single time. The rearrangement joins TRBV30 to TRBJ2-7, with 9 bases matching TRBD1. J gave up 4 bases and V 2 bases, and 6 bases lay outside the gene matches. The CDR3 extends over 14 amino acids. Germline V gene sequence: CDR1 GTSNPN, CDR2 SVGIG (reference sequence). In DNA, the CDR3 is TGTGCCTGGAGTCCGGGACAGGGACTATACGAGCAGTACTTC. Translation gives CAWSPGQGLYEQYF.

This clonotype was detected a few times. The rearrangement joins TRBV7-2 to TRBJ1-6, with no clear D. This CDR3 spans 17 amino acids. Germline V gives CDR1 SGHTA, CDR2 FQGNSA. Trimming stripped 1 base from V and 0 bases from J, with 10 bases between. Written as DNA, the CDR3 is TGTGCCAGCAGCTTAGAGCCACCGAGCTCCTATAATTCACCCCTCCACTTT. Encoded protein: CASSLEPPSSYNSPLHF.

This chain links TRBV19 with TRBJ2-2, with TRBD1 identical over 9 bases. This CDR3 contains 16 residues. Germline V gene data show CDR1 as LNHDA and CDR2 as SQIVND (reference sequence). After removal of 7 bases from V and 4 bases from J, the junction contained 10 bases not matched to a gene. This chain's CDR3 is CASTLTGGRVTGELFF. The CDR3 DNA is TGTGCCAGTACCTTGACAGGGGGACGTGTCACCGGGGAGCTGTTTTTT.

This clonotype was observed many times. This chain joins TRBV20-1 and TRBJ1-5; D is perhaps TRBD1 (5 bases). CDR1 is DFQATT and CDR2 is SNEGSKA in the germline V gene (reference sequence). V was pared by 2 bases and J by 3 bases, with 14 bases between. The CDR3 is 15 residues long. This chain's CDR3 is CSARFGDGINQPQHF. Written as DNA, the CDR3 is TGCAGTGCTAGATTCGGGGACGGAATCAATCAGCCCCAGCATTTT.

This clonotype was seen ten or more times. This rearrangement joins TRBV3-1 to TRBJ1-6; 8 bases line up with TRBD1. J gave up 8 bases and V 1 base, and 1 base lay outside the gene matches. Germline values: CDR1 LGHDT, CDR2 YNNKEL (reference sequence). CDR3 length equals 14 residues. The CDR3 sequence is CASSQGQGYSPLHF. The CDR3 DNA reads TGTGCCAGCAGCCAAGGACAGGGGTATTCACCCCTCCACTTT. The full variable domain, rest sourced from reference TRBV3-1 and TRBJ1-6, is DTAVSQTPKYLVTQMGNDKSIKCEQNLGHDTMYWYKQDSKKFLKIMFSYNNKELIINETVPNRFSPKSPDKAHLNLHINSLELGDSAVYFCASSQGQGYSPLHFGNGTRLTVT.

Ten or more counts support this clonotype. The rearrangement uses TRBV7-2 and TRBJ2-5, with D perhaps being TRBD1 or TRBD2 (5 bases each). Trimming took off 6 bases at V and 5 bases at J, with 13 bases between the two ends. Germline V gives CDR1 SGHTA, CDR2 FQGNSA. The CDR3 totals 13 residues. Here the CDR3 reads CASRGRGEETQYF. Here the CDR3 DNA reads TGTGCCAGCAGGGGACGAGGGGAGGAGACCCAGTACTTC.

The gene calls are TRBV2 and TRBJ1-5; D gene ambiguous. CDR3 length equals 13 residues. Trimming took off 0 bases at V and 10 bases at J, with 10 bases between the two ends. From germline, CDR1 is SNHLY and CDR2 FYNNEI. The CDR3 DNA reads TGTGCCAGCAGTGAAGCGGATTATAGTCCCCAGCATTTT. Encoded protein: CASSEADYSPQHF.

This clonotype has ten or more counts. The V and J genes are TRBV29-1 and TRBJ1-1; D is unresolved. The CDR3 is 10 residues long. CDR1 and CDR2 from the germline V gene are SQVTM and ANQGSEA. V lost 7 bases and J 4 bases, leaving 7 bases between the germline ends. For the CDR3, the DNA is TGCAGCGGCTGGGGCACTGAAGCTTTCTTT. Translation gives CSGWGTEAFF.

CDR3 protein: CARRALAGGETQYF. In nucleotides, the CDR3 is TGTGCCAGAAGGGCGCTAGCGGGGGGGGAGACCCAGTACTTC. V usage is TRBV6-1 and J usage is TRBJ2-5, with 12 bases matching TRBD2. Unmatched junction bases numbered 7, after V lost 9 bases and J lost 5 bases. CDR1 and CDR2 (germline): MNHNS, SASEGT. The CDR3 has 14 residues.

The chain links TRBV20-1 to TRBJ1-1; TRBD1 agrees at 8 bases. This CDR3 is built from 13 residues. With V trimmed by 5 bases and J by 1 base, 3 bases remained unmatched. Germline-derived CDR1 and CDR2 are DFQATT and SNEGSKA (reference sequence). The CDR3 here is CSAGQGGNTEAFF. The CDR3 DNA follows: TGCAGTGCTGGACAGGGCGGGAACACTGAAGCTTTCTTT.

There are a few counts of this clonotype. This rearrangement joins TRBV30 to TRBJ2-2, with D perhaps matching TRBD2 (5 bases). Germline-derived CDR1 and CDR2 are GTSNPN and SVGIG (reference sequence). The CDR3 contains 14 residues. Trimming removed 2 bases from V and 5 bases from J, with 12 bases in between. The CDR3 sequence: CAWSFDGKTGELFF. CDR3 DNA: TGTGCCTGGAGTTTCGACGGGAAGACCGGGGAGCTGTTTTTT.

This chain links TRBV24-1 with TRBJ2-1, with D possibly being TRBD2 (6 bases). V lost 7 bases and J lost 2, with 14 bases in between. Germline loops: CDR1 KGHDR, CDR2 SFDVKD. CDR3 length equals 15 residues. CDR3 nucleotides: TGTGCCACCAGGGATGATAGCGGTGCCTACAATGAGCAGTTCTTC. Protein: CATRDDSGAYNEQFF.

Only a few counts were recorded for this clonotype. The chain joins TRBV14 to TRBJ2-7; D gene ambiguous. Deletions cut 1 base from V and 1 base from J, with 5 bases between. The CDR3 extends over 13 amino acids. The germline CDR1 and CDR2 sequences are SGHDN and FVKESK. The CDR3 spells CASSQGPSYEQYF. The CDR3, as DNA: TGTGCCAGCAGCCAAGGTCCATCCTACGAGCAGTACTTC.

This clonotype was picked up a small number of times. V and J are TRBV5-1 and TRBJ1-6; no reliable D call. The V gene's germline CDR1 is SGHRS and CDR2 YFSETQ. CDR3 length: 15 residues. Trimming took 4 bases from V and 5 from J, leaving 13 bases between them. CDR3 nucleotides: TGCGCCAGCAGCATCCAGGACGGAAATAATTCACCCCTCCACTTT. Protein: CASSIQDGNNSPLHF.

V gene TRBV29-1 combines with J gene TRBJ2-5; D is ambiguous. Trimming took off 4 bases at V and 1 base at J, with 10 bases between the two ends. CDR3 length: 13 residues. Germline CDR1 is SQVTM and CDR2 is ANQGSEA. This CDR3 reads CSVVQDFQETQYF. The CDR3, as DNA: TGCAGCGTTGTGCAGGATTTCCAAGAGACCCAGTACTTC.

J is TRBJ1-1 and V is TRBV20-1; 7 bases are a match to TRBD1. CDR1 and CDR2 (germline): DFQATT, SNEGSKA (reference sequence). The ends lost 4 bases at V and 5 bases at J; junction bases unmatched: 7. The CDR3 consists of 13 residues. The DNA for the CDR3 is TGCAGTGCTACCACAGGGGACCGAACTGAAGCTTTCTTT. Its translation: CSATTGDRTEAFF.

This clonotype was detected once. V gene TRBV19 combines with J gene TRBJ2-3, with D tentatively TRBD2 (5 bases). This CDR3 contains 13 residues. The germline CDR1 and CDR2 sequences are LNHDA and SQIVND (reference sequence). Trimming pared 7 bases from V and 2 bases from J, leaving 10 bases between. The CDR3 nucleotides read TGTGCCAGTAAGGAGCGGAACACAGATACGCAGTATTTT. Translation gives CASKERNTDTQYF.